This TCR beta chain was sequenced for a study of T cells in Graves' hyperthyroidism and ophthalmopathy. This clonotype came up many times. No antigen is known for it. Findings of the study overall: Blood samples included most of the expanded thyroid clonotypes exceeding 0.001. Progression to ophthalmopathy was predicted a median of 6.5 months early.

The CDR3 regions of TCR beta were amplified from RNA transcripts. HTBI primers were the set used in a first-round RT-PCR of the TCR CDR3. Each CDR3 protein gets one entry after TCRdb re-called the multiplex PCR reads with MiXCR. The sample consists of 500,000 to 700,000 distinct CDR3 sequences, 16% of them appearing once. CDR3 length equals 14 residues. Germline V gives CDR1 GTSNPN, CDR2 SVGIG (reference sequence). With 3 bases clipped from V and 4 bases from J, the junction kept 6 bases outside the gene matches. Sequencing was carried out using blood. This receptor was identified in a woman aged 18-35 years with Graves' hyperthyroidism. This sequence joins TRBV30 and TRBJ2-5; TRBD2 matches at 9 bases. CDR3 DNA: TGTGCCTGGAGGGCGGGAGGGATGAGAGAGACCCAGTACTTC. Translated: CAWRAGGMRETQYF.